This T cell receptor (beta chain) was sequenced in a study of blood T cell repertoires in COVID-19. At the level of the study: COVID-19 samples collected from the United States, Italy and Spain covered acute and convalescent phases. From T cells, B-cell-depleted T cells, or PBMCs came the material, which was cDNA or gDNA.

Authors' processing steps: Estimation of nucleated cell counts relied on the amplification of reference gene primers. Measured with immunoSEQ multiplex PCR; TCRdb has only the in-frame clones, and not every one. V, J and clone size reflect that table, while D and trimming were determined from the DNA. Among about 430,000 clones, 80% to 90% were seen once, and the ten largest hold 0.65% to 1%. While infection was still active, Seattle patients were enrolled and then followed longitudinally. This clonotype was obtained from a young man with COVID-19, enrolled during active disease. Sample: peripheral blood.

The CDR3 bases are TGCAGGCCCGGGGGGGATGGCTACACCTTC. It encodes CRPGGDGYTF. The chain employs TRBV20-1 and TRBJ1-2; TRBD1 might be the D (5 bases). Germline loops: CDR1 DFQATT, CDR2 SNEGSKA (reference sequence). The CDR3 loop spans 10 amino acids.